This T cell receptor (beta chain) was captured by sequencing in a study of T-cell memory formation after mild COVID-19. V trimming: 2 bases; J trimming: 7 bases; junction bases outside the gene matches: 13. Germline V CDR1 and CDR2: MNHEY, SVGAGI. The CDR3 totals 17 residues. A single record per CDR3 protein comes from TCRdb applying MiXCR to the 5' RACE reads. The table has 550,000 to 700,000 distinct CDR3 sequences, around 17% seen once. Material for sequencing was PBMCs or a T cell subset sorted from them (not recorded which). The chain uses TRBV6-5 and TRBJ2-1, with 8 bases aligning to TRBD1. This TCR was sampled from an adult woman who had mild COVID-19 (a few samples of this study predate the infection). Cell type and time point are not known. CDR3 sequence: CASSYQRTGRSKNEQFF. The CDR3 coding sequence is TGTGCCAGCAGTTACCAACGGACAGGGCGGAGTAAGAATGAGCAGTTCTTC.